Below, one TCR beta chain is given with its context. As yet, its antigen is unknown. This specimen comes from a study of graft-versus-host responses after intestinal transplantation. On the study more broadly: All recipients were transplanted with multivisceral, liver-intestinal, or isolated intestinal grafts. Every recipient underwent anti-thymocyte globulin induction, then tacrolimus and steroids for two to three years. Notes on the study in general: GvH clones detected in recipient marrow included some appearing first in ileum or blood.

Profiled with immunoSEQ multiplex PCR; TCRdb holds only in-frame clones, not every one. The sample contains around 100,000 clones, roughly 92% of which appear only once. CDR3 length equals 12 residues. V shed 2 bases, J shed 12 bases, and the junction held 0 bases outside the gene matches. Germline loops: CDR1 SGHAT, CDR2 FQNNGV. The V and J genes are TRBV11-2 and TRBJ2-1; 11 bases fit TRBD2. The TCR originated in a human donor who was the organ donor for an intestinal transplant. The source was unstimulated CD4+ T cells sorted from spleen or lymph node cells, collected before transplant. The chain's CDR3 is CASSLLAGGQFF. Written as DNA, the CDR3 is TGTGCCAGCAGCTTACTAGCGGGAGGGCAGTTCTTC. The full variable domain, rest sourced from reference TRBV11-2 and TRBJ2-1, is EAGVAQSPRYKIIEKRQSVAFWCNPISGHATLYWYQQILGQGPKLLIQFQNNGVVDDSQLPKDRFSAERLKGVDSTLKIQPAKLEDSAVYLCASSLLAGGQFFGPGTRLTVL.